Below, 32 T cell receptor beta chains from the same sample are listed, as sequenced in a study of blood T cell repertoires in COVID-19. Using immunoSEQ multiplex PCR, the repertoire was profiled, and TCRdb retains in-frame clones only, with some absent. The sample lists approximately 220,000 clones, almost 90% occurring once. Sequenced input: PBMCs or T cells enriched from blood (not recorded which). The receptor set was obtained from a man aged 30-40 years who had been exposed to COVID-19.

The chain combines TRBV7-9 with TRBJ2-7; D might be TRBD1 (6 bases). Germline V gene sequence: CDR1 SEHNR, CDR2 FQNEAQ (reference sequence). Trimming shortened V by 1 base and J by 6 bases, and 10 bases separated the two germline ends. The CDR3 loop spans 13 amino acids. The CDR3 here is CASSLVDRREQYF. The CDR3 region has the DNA TGTGCCAGCAGCTTAGTCGACAGGCGCGAGCAGTACTTC. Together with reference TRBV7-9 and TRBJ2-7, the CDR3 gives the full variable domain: DTGVSQNPRHKITKRGQNVTFRCDPISEHNRLYWYRQTLGQGPEFLTYFQNEAQLEKSRLLSDRFSAERPKGSFSTLEIQRTEQGDSAMYLCASSLVDRREQYFGPGTRLTVT.

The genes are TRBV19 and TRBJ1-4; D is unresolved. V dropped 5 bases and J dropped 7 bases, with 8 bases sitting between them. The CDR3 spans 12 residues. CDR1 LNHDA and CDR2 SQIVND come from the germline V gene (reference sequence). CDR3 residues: CASSGESEKLFF. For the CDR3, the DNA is TGTGCCAGTAGTGGAGAGTCTGAAAAACTGTTTTTT.

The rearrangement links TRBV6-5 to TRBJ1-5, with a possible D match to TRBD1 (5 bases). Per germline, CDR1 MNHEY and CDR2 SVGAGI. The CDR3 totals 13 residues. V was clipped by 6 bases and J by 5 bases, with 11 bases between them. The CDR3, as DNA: TGTGCCAGCAGAGATGGACAACATCAGCCCCAGCATTTT. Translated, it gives CASRDGQHQPQHF.

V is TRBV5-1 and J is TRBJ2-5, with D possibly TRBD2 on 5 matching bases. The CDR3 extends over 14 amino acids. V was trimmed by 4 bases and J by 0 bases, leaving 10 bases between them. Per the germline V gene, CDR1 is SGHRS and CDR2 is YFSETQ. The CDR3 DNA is TGCGCCAGCAGCCTAGGACTGTACCAAGAGACCCAGTACTTC. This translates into CASSLGLYQETQYF. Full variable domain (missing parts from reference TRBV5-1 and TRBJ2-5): KAGVTQTPRYLIKTRGQQVTLSCSPISGHRSVSWYQQTPGQGLQFLFEYFSETQRNKGNFPGRFSGRQFSNSRSEMNVSTLELGDSALYLCASSLGLYQETQYFGPGTRLLVL.

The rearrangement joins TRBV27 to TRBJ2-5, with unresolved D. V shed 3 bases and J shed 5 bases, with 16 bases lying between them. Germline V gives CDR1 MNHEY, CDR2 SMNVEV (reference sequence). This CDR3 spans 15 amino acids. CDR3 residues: CASSLFAPFGETQYF. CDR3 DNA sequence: TGTGCCAGCAGTTTGTTCGCCCCCTTCGGGGAGACCCAGTACTTC.

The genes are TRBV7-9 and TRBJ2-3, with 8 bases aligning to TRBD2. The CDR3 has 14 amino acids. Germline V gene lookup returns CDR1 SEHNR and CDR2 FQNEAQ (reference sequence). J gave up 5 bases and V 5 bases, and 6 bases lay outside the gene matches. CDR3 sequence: CASSLSGALDTQYF. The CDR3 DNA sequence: TGTGCCAGCAGCCTTAGCGGGGCTCTAGATACGCAGTATTTT. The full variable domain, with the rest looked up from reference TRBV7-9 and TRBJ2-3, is DTGVSQNPRHKITKRGQNVTFRCDPISEHNRLYWYRQTLGQGPEFLTYFQNEAQLEKSRLLSDRFSAERPKGSFSTLEIQRTEQGDSAMYLCASSLSGALDTQYFGPGTRLTVL.

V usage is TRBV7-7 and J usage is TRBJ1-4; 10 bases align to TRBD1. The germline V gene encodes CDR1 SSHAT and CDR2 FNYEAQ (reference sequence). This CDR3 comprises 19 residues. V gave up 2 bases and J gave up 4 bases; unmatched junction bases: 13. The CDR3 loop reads CASSLLGTGEGYGNEKLFF. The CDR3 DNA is TGTGCCAGCAGCTTATTGGGGACAGGGGAGGGATACGGTAATGAAAAACTGTTTTTT.

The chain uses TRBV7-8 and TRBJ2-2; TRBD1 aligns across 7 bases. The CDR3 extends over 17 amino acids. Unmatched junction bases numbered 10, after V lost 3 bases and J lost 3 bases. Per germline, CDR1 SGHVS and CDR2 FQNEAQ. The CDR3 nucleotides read TGTGCCAGCAGCTTCCCGACAGGGAGAGTCCACACCGGGGAGCTGTTTTTT. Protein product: CASSFPTGRVHTGELFF.

CDR3 residues: CASSQGGLAGGQTGELFF. In nucleotides, the CDR3 is TGCGCCAGCAGCCAAGGAGGACTAGCGGGGGGGCAGACCGGGGAGCTGTTTTTT. V usage is TRBV4-1 and J usage is TRBJ2-2, with 15 bases aligning to TRBD2. Looked up from germline, CDR1 is MGHRA and CDR2 is YSYEKL. The V gene end was trimmed by 1 base and the J gene end by 5 bases; junction bases not matched to a gene: 5. The CDR3 loop spans 18 amino acids.

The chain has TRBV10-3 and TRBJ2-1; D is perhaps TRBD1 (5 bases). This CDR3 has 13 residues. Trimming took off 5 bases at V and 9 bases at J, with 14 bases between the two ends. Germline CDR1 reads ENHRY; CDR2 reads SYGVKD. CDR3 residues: CAISSPGNFEQFF. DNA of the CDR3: TGTGCCATCAGTTCGCCAGGGAATTTTGAGCAGTTCTTC.

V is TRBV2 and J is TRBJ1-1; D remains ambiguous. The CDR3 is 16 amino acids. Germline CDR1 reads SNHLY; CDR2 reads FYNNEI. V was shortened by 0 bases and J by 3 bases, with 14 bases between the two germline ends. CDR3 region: CASSEAGGGRDTEAFF. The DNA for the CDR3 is TGTGCCAGCAGTGAAGCGGGTGGAGGGAGGGACACTGAAGCTTTCTTT. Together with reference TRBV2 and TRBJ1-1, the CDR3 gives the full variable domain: EPEVTQTPSHQVTQMGQEVILRCVPISNHLYFYWYRQILGQKVEFLVSFYNNEISEKSEIFDDQFSVERPDGSNFTLKIRSTKLEDSAMYFCASSEAGGGRDTEAFFGQGTRLTVV.

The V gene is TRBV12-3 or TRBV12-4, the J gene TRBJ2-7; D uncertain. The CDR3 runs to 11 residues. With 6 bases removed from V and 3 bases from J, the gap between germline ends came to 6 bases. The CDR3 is CASRNSYEQYF. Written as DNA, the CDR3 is TGTGCCAGCAGGAATAGCTACGAGCAGTACTTC.

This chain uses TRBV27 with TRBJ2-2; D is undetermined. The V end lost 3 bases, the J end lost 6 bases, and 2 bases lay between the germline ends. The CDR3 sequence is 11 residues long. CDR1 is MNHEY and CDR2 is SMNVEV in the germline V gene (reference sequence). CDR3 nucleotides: TGTGCCAGCAGTTTCTCCGGGGAGCTGTTTTTT. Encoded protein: CASSFSGELFF.

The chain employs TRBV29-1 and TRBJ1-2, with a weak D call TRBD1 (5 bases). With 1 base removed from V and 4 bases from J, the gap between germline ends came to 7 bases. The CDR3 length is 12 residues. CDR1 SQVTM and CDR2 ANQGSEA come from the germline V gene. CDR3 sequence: CSVEGGIYGYTF. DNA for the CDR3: TGCAGCGTTGAAGGGGGCATCTATGGCTACACCTTC. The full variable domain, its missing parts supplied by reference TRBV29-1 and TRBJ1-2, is SAVISQKPSRDICQRGTSLTIQCQVDSQVTMMFWYRQQPGQSLTLIATANQGSEATYESGFVIDKFPISRPNLTFSTLTVSNMSPEDSSIYLCSVEGGIYGYTFGSGTRLTVV.

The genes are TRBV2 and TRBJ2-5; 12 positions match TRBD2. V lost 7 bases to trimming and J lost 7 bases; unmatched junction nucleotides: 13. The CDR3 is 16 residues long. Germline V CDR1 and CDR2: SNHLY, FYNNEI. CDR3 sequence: CASMLTSGGYLGTQYF. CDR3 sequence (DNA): TGTGCCAGCATGTTGACTAGCGGGGGATACCTAGGGACCCAGTACTTC.

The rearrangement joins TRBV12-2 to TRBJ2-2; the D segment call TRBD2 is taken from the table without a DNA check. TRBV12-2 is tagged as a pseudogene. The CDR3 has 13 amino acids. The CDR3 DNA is TGTGCAAGTCGTTCTCCCGGCACCGGGGAGCTGTTTTTT. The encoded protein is CASRSPGTGELFF.

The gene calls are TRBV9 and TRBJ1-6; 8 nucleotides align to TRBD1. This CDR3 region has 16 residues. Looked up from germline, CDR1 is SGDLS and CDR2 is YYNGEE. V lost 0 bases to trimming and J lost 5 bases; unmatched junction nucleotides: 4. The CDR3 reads CASSVGLDRDNSPLHF. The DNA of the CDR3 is TGTGCCAGCAGCGTAGGGCTGGACAGGGATAATTCACCCCTCCACTTT.

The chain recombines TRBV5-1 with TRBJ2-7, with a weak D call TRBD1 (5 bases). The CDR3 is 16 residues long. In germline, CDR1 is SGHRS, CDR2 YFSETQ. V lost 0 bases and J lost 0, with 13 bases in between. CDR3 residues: CASSLVSGSTSYEQYF. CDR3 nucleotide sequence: TGCGCCAGCAGCTTGGTGTCAGGGTCGACCTCCTACGAGCAGTACTTC.

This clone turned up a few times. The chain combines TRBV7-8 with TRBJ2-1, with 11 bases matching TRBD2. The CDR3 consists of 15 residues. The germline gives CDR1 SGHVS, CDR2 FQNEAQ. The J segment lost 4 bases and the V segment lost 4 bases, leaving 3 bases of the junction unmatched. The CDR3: CASSSTSGEYNEQFF. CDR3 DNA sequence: TGTGCCAGCAGCTCGACTAGCGGGGAATACAATGAGCAGTTCTTC.

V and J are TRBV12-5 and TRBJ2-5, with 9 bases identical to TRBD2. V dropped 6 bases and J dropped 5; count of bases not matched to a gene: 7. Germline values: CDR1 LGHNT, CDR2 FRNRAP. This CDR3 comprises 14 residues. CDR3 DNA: TGTGCTAGTGGCCCGCGGGGGGGCATTGAGACCCAGTACTTC. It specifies CASGPRGGIETQYF. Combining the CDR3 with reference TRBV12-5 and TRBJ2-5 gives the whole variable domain DARVTQTPRHKVTEMGQEVTMRCQPILGHNTVFWYRQTMMQGLELLAYFRNRAPLDDSGMPKDRFSAEMPDATLATLKIQPSEPRDSAVYFCASGPRGGIETQYFGPGTRLLVL.

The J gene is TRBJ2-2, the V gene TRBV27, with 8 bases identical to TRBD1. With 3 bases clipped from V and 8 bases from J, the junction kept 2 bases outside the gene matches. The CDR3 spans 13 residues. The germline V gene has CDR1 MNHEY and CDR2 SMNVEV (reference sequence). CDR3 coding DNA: TGTGCCAGCAGTTTTGGACAGGGAGGGGAGCTGTTTTTT. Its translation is CASSFGQGGELFF.

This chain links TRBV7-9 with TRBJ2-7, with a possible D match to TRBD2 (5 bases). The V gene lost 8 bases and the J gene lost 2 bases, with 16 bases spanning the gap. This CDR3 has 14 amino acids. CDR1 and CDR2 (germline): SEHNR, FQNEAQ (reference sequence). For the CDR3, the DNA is TGTGCCAGCTTAGCGTCGGAAAAAGCCTACGAGCAGTACTTC. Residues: CASLASEKAYEQYF.

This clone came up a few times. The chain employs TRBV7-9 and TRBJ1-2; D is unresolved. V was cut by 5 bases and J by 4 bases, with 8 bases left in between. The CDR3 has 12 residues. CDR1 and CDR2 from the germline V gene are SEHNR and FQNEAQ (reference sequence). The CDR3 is CASSPTLYGYTF. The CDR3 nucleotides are TGTGCCAGCAGCCCTACCCTCTATGGCTACACCTTC.

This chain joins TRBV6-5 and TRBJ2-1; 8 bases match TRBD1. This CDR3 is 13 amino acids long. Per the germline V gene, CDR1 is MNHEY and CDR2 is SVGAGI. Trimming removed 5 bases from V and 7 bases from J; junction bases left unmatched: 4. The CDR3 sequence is CASSMDRANEQFF. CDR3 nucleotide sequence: TGTGCCAGCAGTATGGACAGGGCAAATGAGCAGTTCTTC.

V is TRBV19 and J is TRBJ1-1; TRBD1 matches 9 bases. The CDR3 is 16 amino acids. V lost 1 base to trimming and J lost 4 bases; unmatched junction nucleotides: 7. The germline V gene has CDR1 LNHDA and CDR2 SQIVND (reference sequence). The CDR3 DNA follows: TGTGCCAGTAGTATAGCATCCGGGACAGGGCTCACTGAAGCTTTCTTT. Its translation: CASSIASGTGLTEAFF.

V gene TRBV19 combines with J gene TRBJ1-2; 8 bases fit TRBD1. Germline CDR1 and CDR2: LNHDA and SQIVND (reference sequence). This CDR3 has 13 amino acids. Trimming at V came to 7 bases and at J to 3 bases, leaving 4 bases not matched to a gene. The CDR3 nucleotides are TGTGCCAGTACCTGGACAGGGCACTATGGCTACACCTTC. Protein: CASTWTGHYGYTF.

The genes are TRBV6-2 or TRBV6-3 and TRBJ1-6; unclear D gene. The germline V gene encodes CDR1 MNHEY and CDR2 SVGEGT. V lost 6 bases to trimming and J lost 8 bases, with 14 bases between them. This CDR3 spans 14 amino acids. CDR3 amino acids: CASSYGRLYSPLHF. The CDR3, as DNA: TGTGCCAGCAGCTATGGGAGACTGTATTCACCCCTCCACTTT.

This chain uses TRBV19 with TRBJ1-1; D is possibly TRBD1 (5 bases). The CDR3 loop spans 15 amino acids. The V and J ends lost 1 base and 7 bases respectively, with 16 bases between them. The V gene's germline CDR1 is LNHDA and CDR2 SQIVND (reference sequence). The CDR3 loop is CASSIGYRRGSEAFF. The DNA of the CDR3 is TGTGCCAGTAGTATAGGATACAGGAGGGGTAGTGAAGCTTTCTTT.

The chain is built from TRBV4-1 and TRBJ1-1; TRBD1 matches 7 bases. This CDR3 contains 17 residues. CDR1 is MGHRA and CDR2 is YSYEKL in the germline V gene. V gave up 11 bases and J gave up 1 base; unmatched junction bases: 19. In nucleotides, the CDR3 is TGCGCCTCCGGCCGGACAGGCCTAATAAGGGGGAACACTGAAGCTTTCTTT. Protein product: CASGRTGLIRGNTEAFF.

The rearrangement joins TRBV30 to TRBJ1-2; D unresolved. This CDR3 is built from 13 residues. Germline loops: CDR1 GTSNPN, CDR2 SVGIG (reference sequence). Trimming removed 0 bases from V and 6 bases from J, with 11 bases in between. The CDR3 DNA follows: TGTGCCTGGAGTGTACCCCCGGGGAATGGCTACACCTTC. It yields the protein CAWSVPPGNGYTF.

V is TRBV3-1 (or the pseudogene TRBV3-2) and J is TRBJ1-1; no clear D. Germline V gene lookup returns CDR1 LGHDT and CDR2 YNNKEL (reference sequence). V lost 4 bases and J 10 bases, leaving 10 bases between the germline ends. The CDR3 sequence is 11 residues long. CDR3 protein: CASSRAGRAFF. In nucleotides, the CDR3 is TGTGCCAGCAGCCGCGCCGGTAGAGCTTTCTTT.

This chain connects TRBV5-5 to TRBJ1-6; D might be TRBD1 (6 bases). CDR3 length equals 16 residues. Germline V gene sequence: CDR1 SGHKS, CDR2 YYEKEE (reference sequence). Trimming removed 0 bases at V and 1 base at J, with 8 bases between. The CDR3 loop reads CASSLEGGSYNSPLHF. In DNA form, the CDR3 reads TGTGCCAGCAGCTTGGAGGGGGGGTCCTATAATTCACCCCTCCACTTT.